This T cell receptor beta chain stems from a study of beta chain features in type 1 diabetes. Whole-study context: Investigators examined roughly 99,000,000 sorted cells across all samples. Overall study findings and caveats: PCR, the amplification step, might favor shorter templates, equally in patients and controls. Type 1 diabetes patients had moderately but significantly shorter TCRB CDR3s in all four CD4+ subsets. Using cDNA template may skew counts toward highly expressing activated cells.

As every portion of the isolated RNA was reverse transcribed, the sequencing read expressed TCRB transcripts. Reads from naive, central memory and regulatory T cell samples averaged about 3.9 million. TCRdb's table, derived via immunoSEQ multiplex PCR, lists solely in-frame clones and lacks some. The data show 550,000 to 850,000 clones, around 15% seen once. In regard to this clone: Its specificity is unknown.

CDR1 SGHDT and CDR2 YYEEEE come from the germline V gene. V lost 1 base, J lost 2 bases, and 9 bases lay in between. This CDR3 contains 15 residues. The TCR sequence derives from a man younger than 30 with type 1 diabetes. Sequencing was done on a sample of naive CD4+ T cells from blood. The chain carries TRBV5-6 and TRBJ2-2; maybe TRBD2 (5 bases). The CDR3 bases are TGTGCCAGCAGCTTGAGCGGTATTAACACCGGGGAGCTGTTTTTT. Its translation is CASSLSGINTGELFF.